The sequence of this TCR beta chain was determined in a study of OX40 agonist ivuxolimab in advanced cancers. Points on this clone: The antigen is unknown.

The table came from immunoSEQ multiplex PCR; TCRdb's copy has only in-frame clones and leaves some out. The data contain about 50,000 clones, 82% of them seen just once; the ten biggest clones take up 1.5% to 2%. Study-level findings and limits: Circulating CD4+ and CD8+ T cells showed clonal expansion by week 6 at 0.1 to 3.0 mg/kg.

CDR1 and CDR2 (germline): GTSNPN, SVGIG (reference sequence). The CDR3 totals 14 residues. Trimming took 0 bases from V and 1 from J, leaving 7 bases between them. The chain couples TRBV30 to TRBJ1-3; D remains ambiguous. The origin of this receptor is an adult with an advanced solid tumor such as melanoma, head and neck, liver or kidney cancer. Sequenced here: CD4+ or CD8+ T cells sorted from blood, sampled in a trial of the OX40 agonist ivuxolimab. The CDR3 nucleotides are TGTGCCTGGAGTGTTGAAGCATCTGGAAACACCATATATTTT. Translating it yields CAWSVEASGNTIYF.